One and the same sample provided the 17 T cell receptor beta chains below, sequenced in a study of shared clonotypes between healthy human individuals. Produced via immunoSEQ multiplex PCR; TCRdb's table is partial and in-frame only. The sample shows roughly 2,300,000 clones, less than 95% of them seen only once. Sequenced: naive CD4+ T cells from PBMCs. The subset: CD45RA+ positively selected. The source of these receptors is a man aged 18 to 29 in good health. Some clones in this sample may be carry-over from other donors' samples.

CDR3 sequence (DNA): TGTGCCAGCAGCCCATGGACAGGGGGCGGCTATGGCTACACCTTC. Residues: CASSPWTGGGYGYTF. The rearrangement joins TRBV7-6 to TRBJ1-2; 11 bases match TRBD1. This CDR3 has 15 residues. Looked up from germline, CDR1 is SGHVS and CDR2 is FNYEAQ. J was trimmed by 4 bases and V by 5 bases; bases with no gene match: 6.

V is TRBV18 and J is TRBJ1-1, with D unresolved. This CDR3 has 19 amino acids. Germline V CDR1 and CDR2: KGHSH, LQKENI. V was clipped by 2 bases and J by 0 bases, with 22 bases between them. CDR3 in amino acids: CASSPASGIAGLMNTEAFF. CDR3 nucleotides: TGTGCCAGCTCACCAGCATCCGGTATTGCGGGCCTGATGAACACTGAAGCTTTCTTT.

The chain joins TRBV5-6 to TRBJ1-5; 8 nucleotides line up with TRBD1. The CDR3 spans 15 residues. The V gene's germline CDR1 is SGHDT and CDR2 YYEEEE. The J segment lost 2 bases and the V segment lost 4 bases, leaving 5 bases of the junction unmatched. The CDR3 DNA follows: TGTGCCAGCAGCAGGACAGGGAGTGGCAATCAGCCCCAGCATTTT. Translation gives CASSRTGSGNQPQHF.

The chain employs TRBV30 and TRBJ2-3; D is unresolved. Trimming pared 4 bases from V and 1 base from J, leaving 3 bases between. Germline V gene lookup returns CDR1 GTSNPN and CDR2 SVGIG (reference sequence). This CDR3 contains 11 residues. The DNA for the CDR3 is TGTGCCTGGATTGGCACAGATACGCAGTATTTT. This encodes CAWIGTDTQYF.

This clone has just one count. The V gene is TRBV5-4, the J gene TRBJ2-7; D remains ambiguous. Trimming took 2 bases from V and 2 from J, leaving 11 bases between them. The germline CDR1 and CDR2 sequences are SGHNT and YYREEE (reference sequence). CDR3 length equals 14 residues. The DNA for the CDR3 is TGTGCCAGCAGCTTTTCGACGGACCCCTACGAGCAGTACTTC. This codes for CASSFSTDPYEQYF.

The chain couples TRBV7-3 to TRBJ1-1, with 11 bases identical to TRBD1. The germline V gene has CDR1 SGHTA and CDR2 FQGTGA. The CDR3 consists of 15 residues. Losses at the gene ends were 3 bases for V and 5 bases for J; bases not matched to a gene: 5. The CDR3 sequence: CASSLPGQGETEAFF. The CDR3 DNA sequence: TGTGCCAGCAGCTTGCCGGGACAGGGGGAAACTGAAGCTTTCTTT.

The chain recombines TRBV28 with TRBJ2-7; tentatively, D is TRBD2 (5 bases). Germline-derived CDR1 and CDR2 are MDHEN and SYDVKM. CDR3 length equals 15 residues. The ends were cut back, 3 bases at V and 4 bases at J, with 16 bases in the middle. The CDR3 DNA sequence: TGTGCCAGCAGTTTCCGGCTGGCGGGCTATTACGAGCAGTACTTC. As protein: CASSFRLAGYYEQYF. The complete variable domain, with remaining parts taken from reference TRBV28 and TRBJ2-7, reads DVKVTQSSRYLVKRTGEKVFLECVQDMDHENMFWYRQDPGLGLRLIYFSYDVKMKEKGDIPEGYSVSREKKERFSLILESASTNQTSMYLCASSFRLAGYYEQYFGPGTRLTVT.

The sample holds one count of this clone. The J gene is TRBJ2-1, the V gene TRBV28, with 9 bases fitting TRBD2. The junction had 9 bases not matched to a gene; V was cut back by 5 bases and J by 4 bases. This CDR3 has 16 amino acids. CDR1 and CDR2 from the germline V gene are MDHEN and SYDVKM. CDR3 sequence: CASSGAAGGNYNEQFF. CDR3 DNA: TGTGCCAGCAGTGGAGCAGCGGGAGGTAATTACAATGAGCAGTTCTTC.

V usage is TRBV27 and J usage is TRBJ2-1; D is perhaps TRBD1 (5 bases). The CDR3 is 11 amino acids. CDR1 is MNHEY, CDR2 SMNVEV, per germline (reference sequence). CDR3 nucleotide sequence: TGTTCACCCCCTCTAGGGGTTGAGCAGTTCTTC. This translates into CSPPLGVEQFF.

This chain joins TRBV28 and TRBJ1-4, with D unclear. The CDR3 runs 15 residues. V lost 5 bases and J lost 8, with 18 bases in between. CDR1 and CDR2 from the germline V gene are MDHEN and SYDVKM. The CDR3 nucleotides are TGTGCCAGCAGTCCTCCCCCTTCCGGTAGGGAAAAACTGTTTTTT. Translation gives CASSPPPSGREKLFF.

The chain combines TRBV5-8 with TRBJ2-5; 7 bases are a match to TRBD1. Trimming at V came to 4 bases and at J to 2 bases, leaving 8 bases not matched to a gene. Germline V CDR1 and CDR2: SGHTS, YDEGEE. The CDR3 length is 15 residues. The DNA for the CDR3 is TGTGCCAGCAGCGATTACCGACAGGGTCAAGAGACCCAGTACTTC. This sequence encodes CASSDYRQGQETQYF.

The rearrangement uses TRBV7-3 and TRBJ2-1; 8 bases are a match to TRBD2. Germline V CDR1 and CDR2: SGHTA, FQGTGA. V dropped 5 bases and J dropped 8; count of bases not matched to a gene: 11. The CDR3 runs 15 residues. CDR3 region: CASSIEPSTSDEQFF. CDR3 nucleotide sequence: TGTGCCAGCAGCATCGAACCTTCGACTAGCGATGAGCAGTTCTTC.

This chain links TRBV4-1 with TRBJ2-1; 8 nucleotides agree with TRBD2. The ends lost 2 bases at V and 2 bases at J; junction bases unmatched: 2. Germline V gene lookup returns CDR1 MGHRA and CDR2 YSYEKL. The length of the CDR3 is 15 residues. CDR3 amino acids: CASSQSAGAYNEQFF. CDR3 nucleotide sequence: TGCGCCAGCAGCCAATCAGCGGGGGCCTACAATGAGCAGTTCTTC.

In this sample, this clone turned up once. The rearrangement joins TRBV30 to TRBJ1-2; tentatively, D is TRBD1 (5 bases). The V end was cut by 2 bases, the J end by 4 bases, with 17 bases between. This CDR3 is 15 amino acids long. Germline V CDR1 and CDR2: GTSNPN, SVGIG (reference sequence). The CDR3 protein is CAWSRGTRGGYGYTF. CDR3 bases: TGTGCCTGGAGTAGAGGGACCAGAGGCGGCTATGGCTACACCTTC.

Note on this clone: Other nucleotide sequences in the sample specify the same CDR3. CDR3: CASSSGGGGQETQYF. CDR3 bases: TGTGCCAGCAGTTCAGGGGGCGGCGGCCAAGAGACCCAGTACTTC. The chain carries TRBV28 and TRBJ2-5, with 8 nucleotides matching TRBD1. This CDR3 region has 15 residues. Trimming at V came to 4 bases and at J to 1 base, leaving 5 bases not matched to a gene. Germline-derived CDR1 and CDR2 are MDHEN and SYDVKM.

The genes are TRBV7-8 and TRBJ2-3, with D maybe TRBD2 (5 bases). Between the trimmed V and J ends, which lost 2 bases and 1 base, there was a span of 13 bases. Germline CDR1 is SGHVS and CDR2 is FQNEAQ. CDR3 size: 16 residues. The CDR3 region has the DNA TGTGCCAGCAGCTTAAGTAGGCTAGCTCGCACAGATACGCAGTATTTT. Protein product: CASSLSRLARTDTQYF.

This chain joins TRBV19 and TRBJ2-7; 15 bases match TRBD2. The V gene's germline CDR1 is LNHDA and CDR2 SQIVND (reference sequence). This CDR3 spans 17 amino acids. Germline trimming cut 4 bases from V and 6 bases from J; bases unmatched to any gene: 10. CDR3 nucleotide sequence: TGTGCCAGTAGTACTGGCCTCCGGACTAGCGGGAGGGGCGAGCAGTACTTC. It encodes CASSTGLRTSGRGEQYF.